This T cell receptor beta chain is from a study of cytomegalovirus exposure and HLA in healthy donors listed by TCRdb under 2017. Notes on the research overall: An earlier analysis of several hundred of the donors reported about 250 Gb of sequence data and 120 million or so unique TCR beta sequences from about 179 million T cells. About 300 gigabases of sequencing data and tens of millions of unique TCR sequences were included in an early release covering 550 to 800 HLA-typed donors. Of the 300 to 450 genotyped donors, about 84% fell in the genetic ancestry cluster associated with self-reported Caucasian donors. The study was designed to test whether signatures of past pathogen exposure could be identified by cataloging public T cell receptors. The study profiled the T cell repertoires of 500 to 800 subjects by immunosequencing and related them to cytomegalovirus serostatus. Besides the first cohort of 666 subjects, a separate validation cohort made up of 120 different subjects was used. High-throughput TCR immunosequencing, statistical association of individual TCRs with disease status, and machine learning were combined to predict cytomegalovirus infection status. In a later analysis, previously published TCR beta repertoires from more than 500 donors were re-analyzed and high-resolution HLA genotyping was added so that TCR occurrence patterns could be studied. Rather than using new phenotypic data, the later analysis identified candidate immune exposures from TCR beta sequences and from how often those sequences occurred across donors. An earlier analysis of a few hundred of the donors applied high-throughput TCR beta sequencing to assess whether each TCR beta V gene segment acted as functional or pseudogenic. Donor age, sex, ethnicity and CMV serostatus were collected together with the repertoire data. In a later genetic analysis, genome-wide SNP genotypes for 398 of the 666 donors were used, and that subset was treated as a discovery cohort. All discovery cohort repertoires had been generated on a single sequencing platform. HLA typing included class I and class II loci at four-digit resolution. The number of donors typed differed by locus, with about 629-640 for A, B, C, DRB1 and DQB1, around 500 for DQA1, about 610 for DPA1, and around 450 for DPB1. About five DR-DQ haplotypes were treated as single units for association and clustering because of strong linkage in the cohort. On average, roughly 200,000 unique TCR beta nucleotide sequences were sequenced per donor among about 400 genotyped donors of the cohort, with roughly 18% of those sequences being non-productive.

What the authors observed across the whole study: Correlated functional status among segregating V segments might be attributable to linkage disequilibrium, but an unknown experimental factor could not be ruled out. Because HLA typing was missing for some donors at each locus, association tests included only the typed subset. A later analysis reported that several top co-occurrence clusters appeared linked to parvovirus B19, influenza, CMV and Epstein-Barr virus. The study gave a list of 150 to 200 TCR beta chains associated with cytomegalovirus. A further reported finding was that TCR beta sequences accurately predicted the HLA-A and HLA-B alleles for most subjects in the first cohort. Roughly uniform sequencing depth across donors was assumed in presence/absence analyses, although this assumption may not hold. Compared with the roughly 600-donor mean, donors in an Asian-associated ancestry cluster had fewer N-insertions in productive TCRs, according to a later genetic analysis. According to the authors, the approach could potentially be generalized to other disease states and immunological phenotypes. Specific HLA alleles were associated with some 15,000 TCR beta sequences at a false discovery rate of 0.05 in a later analysis. A group of highly shared sequence variants was considered likely to be a technical artifact of the sequencing pipeline. In a later analysis, the rate of TCR association differed among HLA loci, with DRB1 alleles having the most associated TCRs and HLA-C alleles having the fewest. Most CMV-associated TCR beta chains appeared to be HLA-restricted in a later analysis, and the HLA associations seemed to be driven largely by CMV exposure. V-gene and J-gene trimming of TCR beta chains was associated with a missense DCLRE1C variant in a later genetic analysis, and the association was replicated in an independent cohort. Most TCR sequences were observed very rarely across donors, whereas some public TCRs were present in many individuals. Because counts were too low, seventeen rarely observed V segments, including chromosome 9 orphons, were excluded from the earlier analysis of around 640 of the donors. In an earlier analysis of a few hundred of the donors, most TCR beta V segments were observed in productive rearrangements about 87% or about 30% of the time, broadly matching IMGT annotations. CMV serostatus was the only immune exposure information available for the cohort. Because the 87-base-pair reads could not distinguish some IMGT-functional V segments, including TRBV6-2 and TRBV6-3, those segments were excluded. In a later analysis, HLA-associated TCR beta chains showed more clonal expansion and lower generation probabilities than non-associated chains that were equally common. This cohort had only TCR beta chains sequenced, and the lack of alpha or paired-chain data limited which features could be detected. Strong co-occurrence of HLA alleles, especially DR and DQ, made assigning TCR associations to individual alleles difficult. In both the original and validation cohorts, the classifier was reported to diagnose cytomegalovirus status with high specificity and sensitivity. A few of the identified cytomegalovirus-associated TCR beta chains were confirmed in vitro to be specific for cytomegalovirus antigens.

Ends trimmed: V by 2 bases, J by 2 bases; bases unmatched to a gene: 6. CDR1 and CDR2 (MNHEY, SVGAGI) derive from the germline V gene. The CDR3 goes from the cysteine to the phenylalanine over 15 residues. Of all the DNA, just the CDR3 is kept, 45 bases in frame from base 1. Concerning this clone itself: The antigen it recognizes is unknown. No quality values exist for individual bases; no much larger clone is one base distant.

The cohort consisted of 666 healthy bone marrow donors. At the time of sampling, every cohort member was nominally healthy, though immune exposures that went unrecorded were likely present. The donor tested CMV seropositive, placing the donor among the approximately 290 seropositive members of the cohort. Each donor provided a peripheral blood sample, and peripheral blood mononuclear cells were used for TCR beta sequencing. The Qiagen DNeasy Blood Extraction Kit was used to extract genomic DNA from the blood cell samples. Receptor libraries were prepared by the immunoSEQ multiplex PCR assay. For the multiplex PCR, a mixture combining 60 forward primers for TCR Vbeta segments and 13 reverse primers for TCR Jbeta segments was used. The CDR3 region of rearranged TCR beta genes was amplified from genomic DNA with a multiplex PCR assay. Amplified TCR beta libraries were sequenced as 87-base-pair reads on the Illumina HiSeq System. Concerning the study's data processing: A later analysis counted approximately 74 million unique TCR beta chains across the 650 to 800 repertoires, and around 9.9 million of these chains were shared by at least two donors. Raw reads were error-corrected and collapsed into unique sequences by a nearest-neighbor algorithm in which closely related sequences were merged to remove PCR and sequencing errors. V, D and J gene segments were assigned by aligning CDR3 sequences to IMGT reference sequences. Each retained sequence needed at least a six-nucleotide match to both a V gene segment and a J gene segment. A rearrangement counted as productive if the CDR3 had no stop codons and remained in frame with V and J, and every other rearrangement counted as non-productive. CDR3 was defined according to IMGT convention as the region running from the second conserved V-encoded cysteine to the conserved J-encoded phenylalanine. Sequences without an unambiguous match to a single V gene segment were excluded from the earlier analysis of 587 of the donors. An earlier analysis of roughly 590 of the donors called V segments functional above 56.7% productive rearrangements and segregating when the between-donor standard deviation exceeded 5%. A statistical classification framework was built for diagnosing cytomegalovirus status from the catalog of TCR beta chain sequences. In a later analysis, TCR nucleotide sequences were compared against IMGT/GENE-DB human TR gene sequences so that V and J genes could be assigned. In a later analysis, CDR3 sequences and most-parsimonious VDJ recombination scenarios were assigned using the TCRdist pipeline. In a later analysis, every TCR beta chain was defined by the combination of its CDR3 amino acid sequence and its V-gene family, and reads without a unique V-gene family were dropped. A later analysis removed 550 to 650 highly shared, low-generation-probability nucleotide sequences to deal with suspected cross-contamination and a sequencing artifact. For each public chain, a later analysis derived a clonal expansion index from normalized ranks of inferred template counts within each repertoire. In a later analysis, generation probabilities were computed using a VDJ recombination model fitted to out-of-frame rearrangements, and the results were checked against IGoR. In a later analysis, TCR-TCR, TCR-HLA and TCR-CMV co-occurrence was scored with hypergeometric tests, and a repertoire-size bias correction was applied to TCR pairs. False discovery rates were estimated in a later analysis by permuting HLA or CMV assignments 20 times. In a later analysis, co-occurring TCRs were grouped using DBSCAN, and TCRdist sequence similarity was added for clustering within HLA-allele-positive subsets. For co-occurrence clustering, repertoires with fewer than 30,000 or more than 120,000 public chains were excluded, along with about five repertoires with anomalous nucleotide sharing. Held by TCRdb, this immuneACCESS table contains in-frame sequences only and omits some clones. Under half of the omission traces to an unresolved V gene where checked; the cause of the rest is unknown. The D gene and trimming were derived from the DNA, and the V and J assignments and clone size from that table. The sample table shows tens of thousands of clones, and around 70% are seen once. Clones ranked in the top ten supply roughly 22% of the sample.

Sequenced sample: PBMCs. This TCR was sampled from a man aged 35-49 years in good health and CMV-seropositive. Recombination linked TRBV6-5 to TRBJ2-7; a stretch of 7 junction bases matches TRBD1. DNA sequence: TGTGCCAGCAGTTACCTCCGGGACAGTACCTACGAGCAGTACTTC. The resulting protein is CASSYLRDSTYEQYF.